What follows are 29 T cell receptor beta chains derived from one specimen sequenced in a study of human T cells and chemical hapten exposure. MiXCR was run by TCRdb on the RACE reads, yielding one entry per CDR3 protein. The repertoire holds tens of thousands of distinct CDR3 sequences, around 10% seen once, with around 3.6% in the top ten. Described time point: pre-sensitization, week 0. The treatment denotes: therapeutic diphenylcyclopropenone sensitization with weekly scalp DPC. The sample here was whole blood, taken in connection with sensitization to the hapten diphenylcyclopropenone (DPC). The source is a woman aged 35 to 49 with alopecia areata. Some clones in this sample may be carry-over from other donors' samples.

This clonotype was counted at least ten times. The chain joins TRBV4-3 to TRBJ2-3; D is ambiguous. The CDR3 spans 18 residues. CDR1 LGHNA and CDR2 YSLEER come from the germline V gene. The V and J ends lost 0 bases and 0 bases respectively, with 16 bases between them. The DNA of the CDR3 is TGCGCCAGCAGCCAAGATCCCCGGTTACCCTATAGCACAGATACGCAGTATTTT. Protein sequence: CASSQDPRLPYSTDTQYF.

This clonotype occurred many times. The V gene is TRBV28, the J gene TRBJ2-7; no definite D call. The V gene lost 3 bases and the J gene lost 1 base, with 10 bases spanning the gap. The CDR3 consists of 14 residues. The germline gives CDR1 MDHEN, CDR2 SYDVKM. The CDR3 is CASSFPTYSYEQYF. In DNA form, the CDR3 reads TGTGCCAGCAGTTTCCCTACTTATTCCTACGAGCAGTACTTC.

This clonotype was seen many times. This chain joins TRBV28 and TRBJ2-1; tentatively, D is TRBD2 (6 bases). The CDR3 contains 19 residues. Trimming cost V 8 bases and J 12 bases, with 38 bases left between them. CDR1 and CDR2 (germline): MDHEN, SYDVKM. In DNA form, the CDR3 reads TGTGCCAGCTCCACGTCCGGGTGGCTCGGGAGCGACCCCCCCCAGGGGCAGTTCTTC. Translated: CASSTSGWLGSDPPQGQFF.

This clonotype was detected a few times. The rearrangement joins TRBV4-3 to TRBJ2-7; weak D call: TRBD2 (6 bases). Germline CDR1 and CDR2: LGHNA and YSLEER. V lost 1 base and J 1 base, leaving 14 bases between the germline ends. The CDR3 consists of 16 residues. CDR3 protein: CASSQVPGTSSYEQYF. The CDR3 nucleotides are TGCGCCAGCAGCCAAGTTCCCGGGACTTCGTCCTACGAGCAGTACTTC.

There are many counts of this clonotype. The CDR3 DNA follows: TGTGCCAGCAGTGAGGGGAGCAATCAGCCCCAGCATTTT. Protein sequence: CASSEGSNQPQHF. The chain uses TRBV6-4 and TRBJ1-5; D is ambiguous. The CDR3 consists of 13 residues. V lost 3 bases to trimming and J lost 1 base, with 4 bases between them. Germline V CDR1 and CDR2: MRHNA, SNTAGT.

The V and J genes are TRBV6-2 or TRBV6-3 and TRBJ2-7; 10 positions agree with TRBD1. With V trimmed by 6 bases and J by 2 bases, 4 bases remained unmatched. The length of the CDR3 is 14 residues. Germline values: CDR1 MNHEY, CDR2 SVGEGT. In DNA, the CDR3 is TGTGCCAGCAGCTTGACAGGGGGCACCTACGAGCAGTACTTC. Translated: CASSLTGGTYEQYF.

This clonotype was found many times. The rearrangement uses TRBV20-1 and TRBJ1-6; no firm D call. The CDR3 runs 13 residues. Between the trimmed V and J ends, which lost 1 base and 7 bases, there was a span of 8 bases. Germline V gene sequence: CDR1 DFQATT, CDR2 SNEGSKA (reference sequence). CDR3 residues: CSARAITNSPLHF. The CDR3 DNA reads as TGCAGTGCTAGAGCAATTACAAATTCACCCCTCCACTTT.

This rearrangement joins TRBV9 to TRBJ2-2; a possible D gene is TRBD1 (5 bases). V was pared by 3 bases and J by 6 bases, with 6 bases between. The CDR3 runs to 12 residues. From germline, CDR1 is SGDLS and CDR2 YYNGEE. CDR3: CASSARAGELFF. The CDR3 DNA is TGTGCCAGCAGCGCCAGGGCCGGGGAGCTGTTTTTT.

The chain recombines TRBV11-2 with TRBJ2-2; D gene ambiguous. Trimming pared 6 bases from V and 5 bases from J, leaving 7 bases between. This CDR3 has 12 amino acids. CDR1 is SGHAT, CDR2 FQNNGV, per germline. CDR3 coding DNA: TGTGCCAGCAGTCATCGGACCGGGGAGCTGTTTTTT. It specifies CASSHRTGELFF.

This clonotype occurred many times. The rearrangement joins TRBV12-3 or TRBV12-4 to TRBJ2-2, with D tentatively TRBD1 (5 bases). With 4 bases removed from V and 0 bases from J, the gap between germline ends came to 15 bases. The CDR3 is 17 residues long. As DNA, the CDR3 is TGTGCCAGCAGTTCACCCTCGGGCAGGGCGAACACCGGGGAGCTGTTTTTT. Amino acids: CASSSPSGRANTGELFF.

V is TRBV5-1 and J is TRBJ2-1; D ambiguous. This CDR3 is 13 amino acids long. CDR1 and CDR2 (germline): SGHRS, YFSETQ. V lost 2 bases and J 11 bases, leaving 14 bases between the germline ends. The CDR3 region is CASSFGQSFKQFF. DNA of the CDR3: TGCGCCAGCAGCTTTGGTCAGTCTTTCAAGCAGTTCTTC.

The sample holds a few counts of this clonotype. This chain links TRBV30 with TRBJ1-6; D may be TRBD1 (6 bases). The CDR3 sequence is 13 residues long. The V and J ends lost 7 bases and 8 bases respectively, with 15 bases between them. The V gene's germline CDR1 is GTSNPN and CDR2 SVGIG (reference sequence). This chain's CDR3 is CASHRGQDSPLHF. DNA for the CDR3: TGTGCCTCCCATCGGGGGCAGGATTCACCCCTCCACTTT.

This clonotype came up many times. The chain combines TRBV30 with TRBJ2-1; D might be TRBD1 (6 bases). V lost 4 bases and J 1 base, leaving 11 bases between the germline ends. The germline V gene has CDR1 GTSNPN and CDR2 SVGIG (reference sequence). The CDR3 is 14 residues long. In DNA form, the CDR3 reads TGTGCCTGGATCAGGGGCCCTTCCTACAATGAGCAGTTCTTC. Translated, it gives CAWIRGPSYNEQFF.

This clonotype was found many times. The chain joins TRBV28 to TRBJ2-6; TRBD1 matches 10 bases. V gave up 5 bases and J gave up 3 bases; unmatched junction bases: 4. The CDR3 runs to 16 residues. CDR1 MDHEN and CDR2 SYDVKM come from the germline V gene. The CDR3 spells CASSRQGANGANVLTF. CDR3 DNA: TGTGCCAGCAGTAGACAGGGGGCGAATGGGGCCAACGTCCTGACTTTC.

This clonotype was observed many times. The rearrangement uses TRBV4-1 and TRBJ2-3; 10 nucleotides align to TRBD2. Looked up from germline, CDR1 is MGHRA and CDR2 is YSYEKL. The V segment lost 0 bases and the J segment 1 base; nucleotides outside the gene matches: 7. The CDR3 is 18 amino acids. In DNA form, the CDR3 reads TGCGCCAGCAGCCAAGATCTCGTAGCGGGGGGCCGCACAGATACGCAGTATTTT. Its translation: CASSQDLVAGGRTDTQYF.

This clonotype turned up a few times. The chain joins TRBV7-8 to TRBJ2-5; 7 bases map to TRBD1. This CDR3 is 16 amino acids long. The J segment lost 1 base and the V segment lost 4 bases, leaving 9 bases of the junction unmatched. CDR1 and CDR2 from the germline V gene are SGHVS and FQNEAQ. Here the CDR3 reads CASSSWTGRLQETQYF. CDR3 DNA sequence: TGTGCCAGCAGCTCGTGGACAGGACGCCTCCAAGAGACCCAGTACTTC.

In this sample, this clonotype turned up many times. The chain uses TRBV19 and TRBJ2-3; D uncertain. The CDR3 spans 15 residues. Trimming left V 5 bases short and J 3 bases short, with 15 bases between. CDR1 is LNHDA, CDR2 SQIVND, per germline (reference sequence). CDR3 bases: TGTGCCAGTAGTCCCCGGACCCCCGGGACAGATACGCAGTATTTT. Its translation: CASSPRTPGTDTQYF.

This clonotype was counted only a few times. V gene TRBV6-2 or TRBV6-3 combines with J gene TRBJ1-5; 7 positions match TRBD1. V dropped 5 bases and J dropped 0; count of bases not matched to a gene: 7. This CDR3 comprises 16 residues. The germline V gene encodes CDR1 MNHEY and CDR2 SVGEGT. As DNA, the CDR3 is TGTGCCAGCAGTCGAGGACAGGAAGGTAGCAATCAGCCCCAGCATTTT. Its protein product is CASSRGQEGSNQPQHF.

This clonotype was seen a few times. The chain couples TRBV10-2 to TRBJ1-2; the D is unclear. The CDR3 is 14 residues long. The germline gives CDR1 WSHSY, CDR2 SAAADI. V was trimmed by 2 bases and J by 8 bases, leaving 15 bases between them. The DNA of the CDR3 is TGCGCCAGCAGTGAGAAGCGACTCCTGGAAGGCTACACCTTC. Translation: CASSEKRLLEGYTF.

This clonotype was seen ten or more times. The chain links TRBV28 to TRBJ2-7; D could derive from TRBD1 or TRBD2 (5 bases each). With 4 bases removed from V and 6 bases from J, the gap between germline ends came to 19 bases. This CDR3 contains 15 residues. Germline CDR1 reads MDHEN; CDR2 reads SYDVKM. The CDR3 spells CASSYRMGPPREQYF. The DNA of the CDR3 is TGTGCCAGCAGTTACCGAATGGGACCGCCCCGCGAGCAGTACTTC. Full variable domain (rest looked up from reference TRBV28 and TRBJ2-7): DVKVTQSSRYLVKRTGEKVFLECVQDMDHENMFWYRQDPGLGLRLIYFSYDVKMKEKGDIPEGYSVSREKKERFSLILESASTNQTSMYLCASSYRMGPPREQYFGPGTRLTVT.

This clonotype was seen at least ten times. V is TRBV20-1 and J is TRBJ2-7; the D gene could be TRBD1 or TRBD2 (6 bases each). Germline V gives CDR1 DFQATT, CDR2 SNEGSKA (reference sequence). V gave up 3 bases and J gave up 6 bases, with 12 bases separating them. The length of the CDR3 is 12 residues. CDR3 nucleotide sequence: TGCAGTGCTAGCGGGGGCGACGTCGAGCAGTACTTC. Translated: CSASGGDVEQYF.

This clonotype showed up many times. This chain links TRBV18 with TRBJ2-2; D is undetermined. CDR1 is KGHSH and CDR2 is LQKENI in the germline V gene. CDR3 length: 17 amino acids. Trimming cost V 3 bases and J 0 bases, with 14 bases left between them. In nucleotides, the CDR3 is TGTGCCAGCTCACCGGGTCAAACCGACGCGAACACCGGGGAGCTGTTTTTT. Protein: CASSPGQTDANTGELFF.

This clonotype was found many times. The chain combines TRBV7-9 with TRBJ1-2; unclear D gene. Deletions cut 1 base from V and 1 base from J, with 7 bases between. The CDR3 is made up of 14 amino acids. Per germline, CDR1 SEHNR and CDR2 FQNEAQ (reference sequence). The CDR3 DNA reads TGTGCCAGCAGCTTAGAACAATTTAACTATGGCTACACCTTC. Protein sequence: CASSLEQFNYGYTF.

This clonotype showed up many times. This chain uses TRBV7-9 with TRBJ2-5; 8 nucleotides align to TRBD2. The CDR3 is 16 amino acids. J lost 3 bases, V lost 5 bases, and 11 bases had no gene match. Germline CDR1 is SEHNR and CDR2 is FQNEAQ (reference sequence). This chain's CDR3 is CASSPRSGEAKETQYF. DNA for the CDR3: TGTGCCAGCAGCCCCCGTAGCGGGGAGGCCAAAGAGACCCAGTACTTC.

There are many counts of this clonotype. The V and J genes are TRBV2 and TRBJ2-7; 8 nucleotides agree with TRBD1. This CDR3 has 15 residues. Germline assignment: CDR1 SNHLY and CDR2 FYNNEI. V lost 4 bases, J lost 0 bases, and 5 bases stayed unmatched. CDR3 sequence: CASSVQGALSYEQYF. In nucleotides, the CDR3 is TGTGCCAGCAGTGTCCAGGGGGCTCTCTCCTACGAGCAGTACTTC.

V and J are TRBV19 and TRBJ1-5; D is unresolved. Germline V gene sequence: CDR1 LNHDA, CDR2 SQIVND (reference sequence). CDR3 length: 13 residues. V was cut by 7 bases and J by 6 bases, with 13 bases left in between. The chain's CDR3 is CASKGGLFQPQHF. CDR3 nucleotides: TGTGCCAGTAAAGGCGGCCTTTTTCAGCCCCAGCATTTT.

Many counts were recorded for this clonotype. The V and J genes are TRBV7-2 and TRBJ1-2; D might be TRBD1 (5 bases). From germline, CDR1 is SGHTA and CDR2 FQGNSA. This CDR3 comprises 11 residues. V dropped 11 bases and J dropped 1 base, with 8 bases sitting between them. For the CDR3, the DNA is TGTGCCTCTGGGGGTAACTATGGCTACACCTTC. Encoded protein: CASGGNYGYTF. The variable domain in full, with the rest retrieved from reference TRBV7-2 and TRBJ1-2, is GAGVSQSPSNKVTEKGKDVELRCDPISGHTALYWYRQSLGQGLEFLIYFQGNSAPDKSGLPSDRFSAERTGGSVSTLTIQRTQQEDSAVYLCASGGNYGYTFGSGTRLTVV.

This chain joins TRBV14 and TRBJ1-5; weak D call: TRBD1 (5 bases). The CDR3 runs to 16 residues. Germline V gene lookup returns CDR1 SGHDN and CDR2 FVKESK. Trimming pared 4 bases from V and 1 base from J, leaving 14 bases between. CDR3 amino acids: CASSPGRVWSNQPQHF. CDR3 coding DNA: TGTGCCAGCAGCCCGGGACGGGTTTGGAGCAATCAGCCCCAGCATTTT.

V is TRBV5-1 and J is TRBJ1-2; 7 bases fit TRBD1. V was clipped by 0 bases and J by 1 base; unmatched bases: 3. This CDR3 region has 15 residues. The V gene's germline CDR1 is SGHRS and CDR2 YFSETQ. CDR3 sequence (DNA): TGCGCCAGCAGCTTGGCCGGGACAGTTAACTATGGCTACACCTTC. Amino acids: CASSLAGTVNYGYTF.